This TCR beta chain was obtained from a study of OX40 agonist ivuxolimab in advanced cancers. Study information: With ivuxolimab, an agonistic anti-OX40 (CD134) antibody, patients were treated. Each dose-escalation patient presented with hepatocellular carcinoma, melanoma, renal cell or head and neck cancer.

CDR1 is MNHNS and CDR2 is SASEGT in the germline V gene. V was clipped by 4 bases and J by 8 bases, with 14 bases between them. The CDR3 runs 14 residues. Points from the study as a whole: Both CD4+ and CD8+ T cell populations in blood had undergone clonal expansion by week 6 at 0.1 to 3.0 mg/kg.

A remark on this clone: What it recognizes is unknown.

The assay was immunoSEQ multiplex PCR, and TCRdb's table has in-frame clones only and misses some. The sample has under 95,000 clones, 91% seen once; the top ten hold roughly 9.3%. The clonotype comes from an adult with an advanced solid tumor such as melanoma, head and neck, liver or kidney cancer. The chain recombines TRBV6-1 with TRBJ1-4, with D tentatively TRBD1 (6 bases). The specimen was CD4+ or CD8+ T cells sorted from blood, collected in a trial of the OX40 agonist ivuxolimab. The CDR3, as DNA: TGTGCCAGCAGTGTTACGGGGGCGGAGGAAAAACTGTTTTTT. This codes for CASSVTGAEEKLFF.